A selection of T cell receptor beta chains follows, all from one sample in a study of T cells in Graves' hyperthyroidism and ophthalmopathy. TCRdb re-called the multiplex PCR reads through MiXCR, storing one row per CDR3 protein. This sample carries a few hundred thousand distinct CDR3 sequences, over 45% of them seen once, and the ten largest clones take around 44%. The sequencing sample was made of peripheral blood or thyroid tissue (not recorded which). Receptor source: an adult woman with Graves' disease, either hyperthyroidism or ophthalmopathy (not recorded which). Both conserved end residues are part of each CDR3. D genes are given only for firm matches. Size is stated for part of the rows, as once, few or many counts, or as a class when the clone is expanded.

d_gene	abundance	v_gene	j_gene	CDR3nt	CDR3aa
NA	NA	TRBV27	TRBJ1-1	TGTGCCAGCAGTTTAATACAGAACACTGAAGCTTTCTTT	CASSLIQNTEAFF
NA	NA	TRBV20-1	TRBJ1-1	TGCAGTGCTGGGCTAGCGGGGACTGAAGCTTTCTTT	CSAGLAGTEAFF
NA	NA	TRBV12-3/TRBV12-4	TRBJ1-5	TGTGCCAGCAGCCCGAGGACGGGCCAACAGCCCCAGCATTTT	CASSPRTGQQPQHF
NA	NA	TRBV29-1	TRBJ1-1	TGCAGCGTTGACTGGGGGCCAGGGAACACTGAAGCTTTCTTT	CSVDWGPGNTEAFF
TRBD2	NA	TRBV7-6	TRBJ2-5	TGTGCCAGCAGAGTGGCGGGAGTTGAGACCCAGTACTTC	CASRVAGVETQYF
NA	few	TRBV7-2	TRBJ1-4	TGTGCCAGCAGCTTAGTACAGGCTCGGGAAAAACTGTTTTTT	CASSLVQAREKLFF
NA	many	TRBV9	TRBJ1-2	TGTGCCAGCAGCCCTTGGGAGGGTGCCCAAGCCTATGGCTACACCTTC	CASSPWEGAQAYGYTF
NA	NA	TRBV2	TRBJ2-7	TGTGCCAGCAGCTTATTGGGACGGAGCTCCTACGAGCAGTACTTC	CASSLLGRSSYEQYF
TRBD1	few	TRBV10-2	TRBJ1-4	TGCGCCAGCAAGGCAGGGAACAGGGGGGGAGAACTGTTTTTT	CASKAGNRGGELFF
TRBD2	NA	TRBV10-3	TRBJ2-2	TGTGCCATCAGTGTACTAGCGGGAGTGTACACCGGGGAGCTGTTTTTT	CAISVLAGVYTGELFF
NA	few	TRBV20-1	TRBJ1-5	TGCAGTGCCGAGAGGGCGTTCAGCTCTGGGCAGCCCCAGCATTTT	CSAERAFSSGQPQHF
NA	many	TRBV7-9	TRBJ1-5	TGTGCCAGCAGCTTAGCCACGTCGCCCCAGCATTTT	CASSLATSPQHF
NA	many	TRBV19	TRBJ2-7	TGCGCCAGCAGCCCCGGAACCTACGAGCAGTACTTC	CASSPGTYEQYF
TRBD1	NA	TRBV5-1	TRBJ1-5	TGCGCCAGCAGCCAACAACCGGGACAGGGATATCAGCCCCAGCATTTT	CASSQQPGQGYQPQHF
TRBD1	many	TRBV10-2	TRBJ2-7	TGCGCCAGCCGGGACAGGGGGAACGAGCAGTACTTC	CASRDRGNEQYF
NA	many	TRBV7-2	TRBJ2-7	TGTGCCAGCAACCCGGCCTCCGGGGTTCCCTACGAGCAGTACTTC	CASNPASGVPYEQYF
NA	NA	TRBV25-1	TRBJ2-6	TGTGCTAGTTCGGGACCACCGTCCGGGGCCAACGTCCTGACTTTC	CASSGPPSGANVLTF
NA	many	TRBV6-2/TRBV6-3	TRBJ2-5	TGTGCCAGCAGTGGCCTCCTGGGGACCCAGTACTTC	CASSGLLGTQYF
NA	NA	TRBV7-9	TRBJ1-1	TGTGCCAGCAGCCCCAGGAGGGGACTAGCGGGAGCTTTCTTT	CASSPRRGLAGAFF
NA	few	TRBV5-1	TRBJ2-7	TGCGCCAGCAGCTTGGCACACGACGGAGACGAGCAGTACTTC	CASSLAHDGDEQYF
NA	few	TRBV2	TRBJ2-5	TGTGCCAGCAGTGGTAGGAGTCAAGAGACCCAGTACTTC	CASSGRSQETQYF
NA	many	TRBV7-9	TRBJ2-5	TGTGCCAGCAGCCCCATCGGTACTTCGGGGGAGACCCAGTACTTC	CASSPIGTSGETQYF
NA	NA	TRBV10-3	TRBJ2-5	TGTGCCATCAGTGAAAGGGGCAACGAGACCCAGTACTTC	CAISERGNETQYF
TRBD2	NA	TRBV29-1	TRBJ2-5	TGCAGCGTATCACTAGCGGGAGAGAGCTTAGAGACCCAGTACTTC	CSVSLAGESLETQYF
TRBD1	few	TRBV25-1	TRBJ2-5	TGTGCCAGCAAACAGGGGACGGAGACCCAGTACTTC	CASKQGTETQYF
NA	NA	TRBV7-9	TRBJ1-2	TGTGCCAGCAGCCCAGATGTCTACTCGAACTATGGCTACACCTTC	CASSPDVYSNYGYTF
TRBD1	NA	TRBV10-3	TRBJ1-1	TGTGCCATCAGTAACAACAGGGGGCCGGACACTGAAGCTTTCTTT	CAISNNRGPDTEAFF
TRBD1	NA	TRBV19	TRBJ2-5	TGTGCCAGTAGTATCGGACCACAGACAGGGGGCCACGAGACCCAGTACTTC	CASSIGPQTGGHETQYF
NA	many	TRBV3-1	TRBJ1-2	TGTGCCAGCAGCCCGAGGGACGGGCTCTATGGCTACACCTTC	CASSPRDGLYGYTF
TRBD2	many	TRBV7-9	TRBJ2-7	TGTGCCAGCAGCTTAGCCCGGGAGATCTGGACTAGCGGGAGCTCCTACGAGCAGTACTTC	CASSLAREIWTSGSSYEQYF
NA	once	TRBV20-1	TRBJ2-6	TGCAGTGCTCCAGGGACCGGGGCCAACGTCCTGACTTTC	CSAPGTGANVLTF
NA	NA	TRBV7-2	TRBJ2-1	TGTGCCAGCAGTTACCAGGCAGGGTATGAGCAGTTCTTC	CASSYQAGYEQFF
TRBD1	many	TRBV12-3/TRBV12-4	TRBJ2-7	TGTGCCAGCAGACGGAAACAGGGGGGCGACGAGCAGTACTTC	CASRRKQGGDEQYF
NA	NA	TRBV7-9	TRBJ2-5	TGTGCCAGCAGCTTAGGAGTGGGTTCGGAAGAAGAGACCCAGTACTTC	CASSLGVGSEEETQYF
TRBD1	many	TRBV3-1	TRBJ1-5	TGTGCCAGCAGCCAGACAGGGGAGCAGCCCCAGCATTTT	CASSQTGEQPQHF
NA	NA	TRBV20-1	TRBJ1-3	TGCAGTGCCTGGATTGGAAACACCATATATTTT	CSAWIGNTIYF
NA	many	TRBV19	TRBJ1-3	TGTGCCAGTACCCGGACAGTTGCGGCTGGAAACACCATATATTTT	CASTRTVAAGNTIYF
TRBD1	many	TRBV6-6	TRBJ1-3	TGTGCCAGCAGTTACACCCGGGGCAGGGGGGAACGTGGAAACACCATATATTTT	CASSYTRGRGERGNTIYF
NA	NA	TRBV7-9	TRBJ2-7	TGTGCCAGCAGCGATCCACGGAGGGTGGGCGAGCAGTACTTC	CASSDPRRVGEQYF
NA	NA	TRBV11-2	TRBJ2-7	TGTGCCAGCAGCCCCGATGCGGTAGTGGGAAGCTCCTACGAGCAGTACTTC	CASSPDAVVGSSYEQYF
TRBD1	few	TRBV18	TRBJ1-1	TGTGCCAGCTCACCTGGACAGGGTAATCGGAACACTGAAGCTTTCTTT	CASSPGQGNRNTEAFF
NA	NA	TRBV6-5	TRBJ1-2	TGTGCCAGCAGTCCTCACAGGGCCGGGGATGGCTACACCTTC	CASSPHRAGDGYTF
NA	many	TRBV29-1	TRBJ1-4	TGCAGCGTTGTCGACGAAAAACTGTTTTTT	CSVVDEKLFF
TRBD1	NA	TRBV7-1	TRBJ2-7	TGTGCCAGCAGCTCGACAGGGGTGTACGAGCAGTACTTC	CASSSTGVYEQYF
NA	few	TRBV5-4	TRBJ1-2	TGTGCCAGCAGCTTGGTACTAGCGGGACTCTATGGCTACACCTTC	CASSLVLAGLYGYTF
NA	NA	TRBV11-2	TRBJ1-2	TGTGCCAGCAGCTTAGTGTTGGGCCCCTTCTATGGCTACACCTTC	CASSLVLGPFYGYTF
NA	NA	TRBV24-1	TRBJ2-2	TGTGCCACCAGTGAAGCAGGGGCCGGGGAGCTGTTTTTT	CATSEAGAGELFF
NA	NA	TRBV20-1	TRBJ1-2	TGCAGTGCTAGAGACAGGGGCGGAGGCTACACCTTC	CSARDRGGGYTF
NA	NA	TRBV29-1	TRBJ1-1	TGCAGCGTTGTTGGTCTGTCTCTTTCAAAGAACACTGAAGCTTTCTTT	CSVVGLSLSKNTEAFF